This T cell receptor (beta chain) was profiled in a study of Ad26.COV2.S vaccination and SARS-CoV-2 variants. Assay used: immunoSEQ multiplex PCR; TCRdb lists only in-frame clones, some missing. This table has fewer than 800,000 clones, around 89% appearing once. The CDR3 consists of 15 residues. The V gene lost 4 bases and the J gene lost 0 bases, with 13 bases spanning the gap. Germline V gene sequence: CDR1 MNHEY, CDR2 SMNVEV (reference sequence). Indicated treatment: over 15 received Ad26.COV2.S at low or high dose, single or two shots; roughly 5 received placebo; per-sample allocation not given. Specimens were obtained on day 63 following the first vaccine or placebo injection.

This clonotype originated in a person aged 18-65 years who received the Ad26.COV2.S COVID-19 vaccine or a placebo. The genes are TRBV27 and TRBJ2-7, with a weak D call TRBD2 (5 bases). Sequenced here: peripheral blood, sampled in a trial of Ad26.COV2.S vaccine versus placebo. CDR3 DNA: TGTGCCAGCAGTTCCCGGACTGAAAGCTCCTACGAGCAGTACTTC. Amino acids: CASSSRTESSYEQYF.